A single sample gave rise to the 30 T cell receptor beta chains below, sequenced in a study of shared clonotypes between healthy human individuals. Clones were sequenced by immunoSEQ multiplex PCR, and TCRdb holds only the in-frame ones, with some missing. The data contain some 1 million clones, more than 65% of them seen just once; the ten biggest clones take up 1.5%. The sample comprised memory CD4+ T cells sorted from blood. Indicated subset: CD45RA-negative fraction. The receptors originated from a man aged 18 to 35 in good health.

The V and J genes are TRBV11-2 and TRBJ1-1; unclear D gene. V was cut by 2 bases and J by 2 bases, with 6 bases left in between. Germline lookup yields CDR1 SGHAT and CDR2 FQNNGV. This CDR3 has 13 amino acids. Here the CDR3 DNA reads TGTGCCAGCAGCTTAATCCCCAACACTGAAGCTTTCTTT. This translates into CASSLIPNTEAFF.

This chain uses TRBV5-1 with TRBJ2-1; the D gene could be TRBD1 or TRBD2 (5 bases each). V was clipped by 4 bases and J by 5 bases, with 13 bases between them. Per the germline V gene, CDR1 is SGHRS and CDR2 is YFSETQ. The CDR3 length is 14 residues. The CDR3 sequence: CASSTGTPNNEQFF. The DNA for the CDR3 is TGCGCCAGCAGCACCGGGACCCCTAACAATGAGCAGTTCTTC.

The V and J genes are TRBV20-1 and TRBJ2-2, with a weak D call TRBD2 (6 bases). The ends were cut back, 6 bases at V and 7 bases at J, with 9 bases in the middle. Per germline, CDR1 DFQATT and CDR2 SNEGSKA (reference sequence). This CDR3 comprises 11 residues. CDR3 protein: CSATSFGELFF. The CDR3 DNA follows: TGCAGTGCCACTAGCTTCGGGGAGCTGTTTTTT.

The CDR3 DNA follows: TGTGCCAGCAGCTCGACAGGCACCGGGGAGCTGTTTTTT. Translated, it gives CASSSTGTGELFF. This chain connects TRBV11-2 to TRBJ2-2, with a possible D match to TRBD1 (6 bases). The CDR3 is made up of 13 amino acids. Germline V gene lookup returns CDR1 SGHAT and CDR2 FQNNGV. Between the trimmed V and J ends, which lost 4 bases and 4 bases, there was a span of 7 bases.

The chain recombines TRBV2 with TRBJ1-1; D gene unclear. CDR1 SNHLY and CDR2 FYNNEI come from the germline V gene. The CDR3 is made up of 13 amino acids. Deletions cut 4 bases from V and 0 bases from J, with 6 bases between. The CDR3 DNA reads TGTGCCAGCAGTGCTAACATGAACACTGAAGCTTTCTTT. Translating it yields CASSANMNTEAFF.

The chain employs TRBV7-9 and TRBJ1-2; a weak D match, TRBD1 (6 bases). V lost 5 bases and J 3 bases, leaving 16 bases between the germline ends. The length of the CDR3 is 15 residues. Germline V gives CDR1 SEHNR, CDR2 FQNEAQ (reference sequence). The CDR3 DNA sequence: TGTGCCAGCAGCACCCGGGACATCGGCCACTATGGCTACACCTTC. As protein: CASSTRDIGHYGYTF.

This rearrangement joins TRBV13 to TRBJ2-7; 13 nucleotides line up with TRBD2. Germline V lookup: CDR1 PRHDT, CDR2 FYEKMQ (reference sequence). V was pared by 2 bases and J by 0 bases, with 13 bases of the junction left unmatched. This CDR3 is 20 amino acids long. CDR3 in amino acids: CASSLLSWTSGGESSYEQYF. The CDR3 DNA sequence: TGTGCCAGCAGCTTATTAAGTTGGACTAGCGGGGGTGAGAGCTCCTACGAGCAGTACTTC.

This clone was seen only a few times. CDR3 coding DNA: TGCAGCGTTGGGGATGGGACAGTTTCGGCCTCCACTCCCCCAAAACTGTTTTTT. Encoded protein: CSVGDGTVSASTPPKLFF. This chain links TRBV29-1 with TRBJ1-4; TRBD1 agrees at 7 bases. There are 18 residues in the CDR3. The junction had 24 bases not matched to a gene; V was cut back by 4 bases and J by 10 bases. CDR1 is SQVTM and CDR2 is ANQGSEA in the germline V gene.

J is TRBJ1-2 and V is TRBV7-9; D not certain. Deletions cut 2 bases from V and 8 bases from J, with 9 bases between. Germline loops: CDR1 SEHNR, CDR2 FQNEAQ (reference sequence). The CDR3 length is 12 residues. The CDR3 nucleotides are TGTGCCAGCAGCTTATCAGGCATCGGCTACACCTTC. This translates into CASSLSGIGYTF.

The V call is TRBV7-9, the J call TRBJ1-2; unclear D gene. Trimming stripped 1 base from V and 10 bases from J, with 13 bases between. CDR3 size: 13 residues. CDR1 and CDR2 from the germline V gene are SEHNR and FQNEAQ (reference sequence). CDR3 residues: CASSLDNAMDYTF. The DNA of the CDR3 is TGTGCCAGCAGCTTAGATAACGCTATGGACTACACCTTC.

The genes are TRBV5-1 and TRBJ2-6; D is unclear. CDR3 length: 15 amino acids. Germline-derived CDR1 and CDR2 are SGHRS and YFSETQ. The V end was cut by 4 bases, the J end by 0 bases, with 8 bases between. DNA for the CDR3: TGCGCCAGCAGCCCTCTGGTCTCTGGGGCCAACGTCCTGACTTTC. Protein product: CASSPLVSGANVLTF.

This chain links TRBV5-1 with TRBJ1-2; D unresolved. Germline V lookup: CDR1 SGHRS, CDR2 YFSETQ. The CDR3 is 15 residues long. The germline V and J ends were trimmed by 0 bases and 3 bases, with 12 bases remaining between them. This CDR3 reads CASSLVPGYDYGYTF. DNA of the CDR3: TGCGCCAGCAGCTTGGTTCCGGGCTACGACTATGGCTACACCTTC.

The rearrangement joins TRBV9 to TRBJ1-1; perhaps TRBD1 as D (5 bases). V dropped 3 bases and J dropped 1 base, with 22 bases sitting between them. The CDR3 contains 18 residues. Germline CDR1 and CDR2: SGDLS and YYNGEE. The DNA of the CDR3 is TGTGCCAGCAGCGCGGAGGAGGGGAAGAGCCCAGCGAACACTGAAGCTTTCTTT. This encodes CASSAEEGKSPANTEAFF.

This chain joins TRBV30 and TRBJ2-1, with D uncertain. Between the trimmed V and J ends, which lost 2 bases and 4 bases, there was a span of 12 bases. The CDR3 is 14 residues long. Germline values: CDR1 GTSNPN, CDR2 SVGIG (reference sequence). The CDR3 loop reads CAWSNGEIYNEQFF. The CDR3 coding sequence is TGTGCCTGGAGTAATGGAGAAATTTACAATGAGCAGTTCTTC. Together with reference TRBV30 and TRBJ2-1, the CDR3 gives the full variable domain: SQTIHQWPATLVQPVGSPLSLECTVEGTSNPNLYWYRQAAGRGLQLLFYSVGIGQISSEVPQNLSASRPQDRQFILSSKKLLLSDSGFYLCAWSNGEIYNEQFFGPGTRLTVL.

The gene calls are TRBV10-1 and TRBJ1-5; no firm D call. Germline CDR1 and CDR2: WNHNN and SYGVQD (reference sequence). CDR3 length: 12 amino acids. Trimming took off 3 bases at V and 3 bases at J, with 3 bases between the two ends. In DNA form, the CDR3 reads TGCGCCAGCAGTGAAAACAATCAGCCCCAGCATTTT. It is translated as CASSENNQPQHF.

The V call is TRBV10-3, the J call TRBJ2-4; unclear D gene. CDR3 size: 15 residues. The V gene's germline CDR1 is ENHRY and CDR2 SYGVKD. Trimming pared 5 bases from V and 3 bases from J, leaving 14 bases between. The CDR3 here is CAISTGPKDKNIQYF. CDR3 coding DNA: TGTGCCATCAGTACGGGCCCCAAGGACAAAAACATTCAGTACTTC.

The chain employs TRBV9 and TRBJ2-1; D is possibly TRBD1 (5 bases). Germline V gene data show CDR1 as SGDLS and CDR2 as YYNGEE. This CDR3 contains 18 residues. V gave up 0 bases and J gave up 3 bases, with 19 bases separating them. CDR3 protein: CASSVDLRRQSDYNEQFF. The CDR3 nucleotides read TGTGCCAGCAGCGTAGATCTGCGGAGACAGAGTGACTACAATGAGCAGTTCTTC.

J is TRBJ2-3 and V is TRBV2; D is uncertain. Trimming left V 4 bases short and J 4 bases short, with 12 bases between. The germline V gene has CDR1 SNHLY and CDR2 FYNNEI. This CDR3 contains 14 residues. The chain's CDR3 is CASSVSRDPDTQYF. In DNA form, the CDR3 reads TGTGCCAGCAGTGTAAGTCGAGATCCAGATACGCAGTATTTT.

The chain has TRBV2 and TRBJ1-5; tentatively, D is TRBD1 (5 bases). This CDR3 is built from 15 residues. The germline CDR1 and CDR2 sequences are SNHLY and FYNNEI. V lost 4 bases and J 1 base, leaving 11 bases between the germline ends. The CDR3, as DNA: TGTGCCAGCAGTGCGGGCAGGGTGAGCAATCAGCCCCAGCATTTT. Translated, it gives CASSAGRVSNQPQHF.

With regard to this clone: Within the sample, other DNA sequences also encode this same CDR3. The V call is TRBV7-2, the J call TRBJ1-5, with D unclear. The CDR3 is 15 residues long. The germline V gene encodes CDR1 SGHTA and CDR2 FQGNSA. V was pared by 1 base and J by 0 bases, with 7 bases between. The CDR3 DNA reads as TGTGCCAGCAGCTTAGAATCATATAGCAATCAGCCCCAGCATTTT. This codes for CASSLESYSNQPQHF.

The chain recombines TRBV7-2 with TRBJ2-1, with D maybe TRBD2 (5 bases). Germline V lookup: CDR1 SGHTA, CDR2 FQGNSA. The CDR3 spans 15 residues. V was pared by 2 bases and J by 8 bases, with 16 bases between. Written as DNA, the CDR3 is TGTGCCAGCAGCTTAACCTGGACTTCTTGGGATGAGCAGTTCTTC. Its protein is CASSLTWTSWDEQFF. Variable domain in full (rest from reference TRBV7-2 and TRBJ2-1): GAGVSQSPSNKVTEKGKDVELRCDPISGHTALYWYRQSLGQGLEFLIYFQGNSAPDKSGLPSDRFSAERTGGSVSTLTIQRTQQEDSAVYLCASSLTWTSWDEQFFGPGTRLTVL.

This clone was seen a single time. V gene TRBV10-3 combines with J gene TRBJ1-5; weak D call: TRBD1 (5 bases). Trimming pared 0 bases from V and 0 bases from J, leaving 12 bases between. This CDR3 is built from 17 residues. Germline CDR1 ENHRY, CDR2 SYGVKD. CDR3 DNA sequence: TGTGCCATCAGTGAGTCGCAGGGAAACCCTAGCAATCAGCCCCAGCATTTT. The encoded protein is CAISESQGNPSNQPQHF.

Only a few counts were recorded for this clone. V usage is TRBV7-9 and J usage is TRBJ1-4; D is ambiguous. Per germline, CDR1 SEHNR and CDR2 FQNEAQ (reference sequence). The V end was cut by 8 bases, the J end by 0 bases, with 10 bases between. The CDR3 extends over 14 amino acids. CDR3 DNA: TGTGCCAGCCGGCGGGGAGCAACTAATGAAAAACTGTTTTTT. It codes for CASRRGATNEKLFF.

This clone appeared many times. CDR3 region: CASSYPGEDGNTIYF. The CDR3 region has the DNA TGTGCCAGCAGTTACCCAGGGGAAGATGGAAACACCATATATTTT. The V call is TRBV6-5, the J call TRBJ1-3; possible D gene TRBD1, 6 bases. Germline assignment: CDR1 MNHEY and CDR2 SVGAGI. This CDR3 region has 15 residues. V was clipped by 2 bases and J by 3 bases, with 11 bases between them.

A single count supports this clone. CDR3 amino acids: CASSLGSSGRVGGEQYF. In nucleotides, the CDR3 is TGTGCCAGCAGCTTGGGTTCCAGCGGGAGAGTTGGGGGCGAGCAGTACTTC. The chain couples TRBV5-6 to TRBJ2-7, with 8 positions matching TRBD2. Looked up from germline, CDR1 is SGHDT and CDR2 is YYEEEE. V dropped 0 bases and J dropped 6; count of bases not matched to a gene: 14. This CDR3 contains 17 residues.

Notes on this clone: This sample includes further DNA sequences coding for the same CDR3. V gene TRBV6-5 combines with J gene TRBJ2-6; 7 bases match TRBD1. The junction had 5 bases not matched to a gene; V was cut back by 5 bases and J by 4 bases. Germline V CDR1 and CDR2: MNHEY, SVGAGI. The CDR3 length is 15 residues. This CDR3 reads CASSPDRAGANVLTF. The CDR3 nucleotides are TGTGCCAGCAGTCCCGACAGGGCCGGGGCCAACGTCCTGACTTTC.

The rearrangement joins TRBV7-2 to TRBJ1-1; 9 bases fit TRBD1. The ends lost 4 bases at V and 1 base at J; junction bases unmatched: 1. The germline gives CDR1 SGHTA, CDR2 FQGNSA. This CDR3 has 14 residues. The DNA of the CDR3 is TGTGCCAGCAGCTCGGACAGGGGGAACACTGAAGCTTTCTTT. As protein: CASSSDRGNTEAFF.

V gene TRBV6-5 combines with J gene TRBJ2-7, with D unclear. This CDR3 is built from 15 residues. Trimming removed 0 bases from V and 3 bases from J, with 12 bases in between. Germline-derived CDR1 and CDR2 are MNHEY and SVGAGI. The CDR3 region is CASSYSIGSGYEQYF. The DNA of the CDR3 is TGTGCCAGCAGTTACTCGATAGGGTCTGGCTACGAGCAGTACTTC.

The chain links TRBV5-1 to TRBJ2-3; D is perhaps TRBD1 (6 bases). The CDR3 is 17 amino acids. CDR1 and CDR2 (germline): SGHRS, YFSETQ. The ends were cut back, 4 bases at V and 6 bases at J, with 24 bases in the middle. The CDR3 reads CASSVNGRGNRRDTQYF. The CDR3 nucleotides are TGCGCCAGCAGCGTCAATGGCAGGGGAAATAGGCGGGATACGCAGTATTTT.

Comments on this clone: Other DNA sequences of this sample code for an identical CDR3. This chain's CDR3 is CAWSVQGSYEQYF. The CDR3 DNA reads TGTGCCTGGAGTGTGCAGGGTTCCTACGAGCAGTACTTC. The chain combines TRBV30 with TRBJ2-7; D possibly corresponds to TRBD1 (5 bases). The germline V and J ends were trimmed by 0 bases and 1 base, with 7 bases remaining between them. Germline V gene data show CDR1 as GTSNPN and CDR2 as SVGIG (reference sequence). This CDR3 is built from 13 residues.